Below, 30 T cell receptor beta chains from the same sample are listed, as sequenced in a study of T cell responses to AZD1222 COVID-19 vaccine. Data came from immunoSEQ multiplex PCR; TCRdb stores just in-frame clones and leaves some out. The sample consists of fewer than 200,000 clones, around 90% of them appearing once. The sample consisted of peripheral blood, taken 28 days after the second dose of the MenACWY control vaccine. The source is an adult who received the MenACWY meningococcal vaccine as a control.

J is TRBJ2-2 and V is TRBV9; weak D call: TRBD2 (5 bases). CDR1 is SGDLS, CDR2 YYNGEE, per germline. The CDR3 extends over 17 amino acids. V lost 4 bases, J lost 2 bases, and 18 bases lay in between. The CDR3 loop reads CASSLLVGLANTGELFF. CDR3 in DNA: TGTGCCAGCAGCCTCCTAGTTGGGCTAGCCAACACCGGGGAGCTGTTTTTT.

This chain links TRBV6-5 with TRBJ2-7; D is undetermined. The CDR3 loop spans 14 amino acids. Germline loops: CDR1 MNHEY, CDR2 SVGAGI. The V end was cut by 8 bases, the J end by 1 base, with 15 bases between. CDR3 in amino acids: CASREAPISYEQYF. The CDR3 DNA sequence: TGTGCCAGCCGCGAGGCTCCAATATCCTACGAGCAGTACTTC.

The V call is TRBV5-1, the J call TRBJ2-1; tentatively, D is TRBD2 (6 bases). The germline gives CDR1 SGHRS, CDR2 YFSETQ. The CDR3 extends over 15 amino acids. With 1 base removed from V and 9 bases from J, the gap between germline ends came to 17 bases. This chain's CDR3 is CASSLKEGGRGEQFF. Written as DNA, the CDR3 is TGCGCCAGCAGCTTGAAGGAGGGTGGGCGGGGTGAGCAGTTCTTC.

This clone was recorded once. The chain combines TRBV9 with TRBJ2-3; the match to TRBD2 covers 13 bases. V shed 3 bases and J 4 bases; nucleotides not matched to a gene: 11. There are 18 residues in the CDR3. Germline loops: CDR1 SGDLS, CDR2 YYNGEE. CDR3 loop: CASSEHPGLAGFADTQYF. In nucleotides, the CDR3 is TGTGCCAGCAGCGAACACCCGGGACTAGCGGGATTCGCAGATACGCAGTATTTT.

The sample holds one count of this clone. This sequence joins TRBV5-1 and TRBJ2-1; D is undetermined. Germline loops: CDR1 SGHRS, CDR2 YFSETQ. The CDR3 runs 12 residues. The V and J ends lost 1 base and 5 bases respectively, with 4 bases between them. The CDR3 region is CASSLWDNEQFF. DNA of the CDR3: TGCGCCAGCAGCTTGTGGGACAATGAGCAGTTCTTC.

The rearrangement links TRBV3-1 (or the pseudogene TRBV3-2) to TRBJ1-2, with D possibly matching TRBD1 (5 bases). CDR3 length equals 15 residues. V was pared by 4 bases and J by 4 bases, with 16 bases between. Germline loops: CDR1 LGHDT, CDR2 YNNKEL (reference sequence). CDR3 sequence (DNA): TGTGCCAGCAGCCGCGGGGGGGGACCCACCTATGGCTACACCTTC. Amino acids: CASSRGGGPTYGYTF.

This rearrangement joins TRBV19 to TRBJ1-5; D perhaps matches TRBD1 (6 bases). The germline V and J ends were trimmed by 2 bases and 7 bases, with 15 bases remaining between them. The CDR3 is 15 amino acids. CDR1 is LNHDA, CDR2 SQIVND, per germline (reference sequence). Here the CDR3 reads CASSIINRVGQPQHF. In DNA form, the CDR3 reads TGTGCCAGTAGTATAATCAACAGGGTTGGCCAGCCCCAGCATTTT.

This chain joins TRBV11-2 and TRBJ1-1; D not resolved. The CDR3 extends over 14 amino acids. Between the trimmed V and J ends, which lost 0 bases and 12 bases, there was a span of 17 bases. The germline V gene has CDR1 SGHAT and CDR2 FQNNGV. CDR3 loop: CASSLDHKNWGTFF. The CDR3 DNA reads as TGTGCCAGCAGCTTAGATCACAAGAACTGGGGAACTTTCTTT.

For the CDR3, the DNA is TGTGCCACTCCCGAGGAGCGGAGACTGACCTCCTACGAGCAGTACTTC. As protein: CATPEERRLTSYEQYF. The rearrangement uses TRBV21-1 and TRBJ2-7; the listed D gene, TRBD2, was not tested against the DNA. TRBV21-1 is annotated as a pseudogene. This CDR3 region has 16 residues.

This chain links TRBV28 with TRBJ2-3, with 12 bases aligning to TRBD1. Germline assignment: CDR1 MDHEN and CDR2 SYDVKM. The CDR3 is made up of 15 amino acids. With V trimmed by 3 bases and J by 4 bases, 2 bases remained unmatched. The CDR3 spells CASSFGTGGADTQYF. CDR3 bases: TGTGCCAGCAGTTTCGGGACAGGGGGCGCAGATACGCAGTATTTT. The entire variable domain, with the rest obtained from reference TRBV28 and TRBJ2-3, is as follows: DVKVTQSSRYLVKRTGEKVFLECVQDMDHENMFWYRQDPGLGLRLIYFSYDVKMKEKGDIPEGYSVSREKKERFSLILESASTNQTSMYLCASSFGTGGADTQYFGPGTRLTVL.

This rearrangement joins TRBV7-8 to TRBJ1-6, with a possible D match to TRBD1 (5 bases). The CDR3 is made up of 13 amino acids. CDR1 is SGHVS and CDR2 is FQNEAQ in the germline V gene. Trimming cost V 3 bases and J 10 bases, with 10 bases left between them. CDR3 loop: CASSLQTESPLHF. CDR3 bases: TGTGCCAGCAGCTTGCAGACAGAATCACCCCTCCACTTT. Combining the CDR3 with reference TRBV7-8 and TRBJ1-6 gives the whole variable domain GAGVSQSPRYKVAKRGQDVALRCDPISGHVSLFWYQQALGQGPEFLTYFQNEAQLDKSGLPSDRFFAERPEGSVSTLKIQRTQQEDSAVYLCASSLQTESPLHFGNGTRLTVT.

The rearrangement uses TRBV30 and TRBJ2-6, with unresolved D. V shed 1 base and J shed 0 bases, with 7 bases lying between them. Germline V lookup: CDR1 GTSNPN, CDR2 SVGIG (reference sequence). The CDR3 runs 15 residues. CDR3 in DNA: TGTGCCTGGAGTGCCGGAAACTCTGGGGCCAACGTCCTGACTTTC. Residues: CAWSAGNSGANVLTF.

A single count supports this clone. The chain's CDR3 is CASSSQGFLHNPGELFF. For the CDR3, the DNA is TGTGCCAGCAGCTCCCAGGGTTTTCTCCACAACCCGGGGGAGCTGTTTTTT. The chain has TRBV7-3 and TRBJ2-2; D might be TRBD1 (5 bases). Deletions cut 4 bases from V and 8 bases from J, with 23 bases between. Looked up from germline, CDR1 is SGHTA and CDR2 is FQGTGA. This CDR3 comprises 17 residues.

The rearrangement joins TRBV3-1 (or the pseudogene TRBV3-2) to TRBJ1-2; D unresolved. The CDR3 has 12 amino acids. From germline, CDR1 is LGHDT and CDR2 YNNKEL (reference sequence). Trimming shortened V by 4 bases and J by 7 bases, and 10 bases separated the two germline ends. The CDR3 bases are TGTGCCAGCAGCCTCCCGGAGGGTGGCTACACCTTC. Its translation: CASSLPEGGYTF.

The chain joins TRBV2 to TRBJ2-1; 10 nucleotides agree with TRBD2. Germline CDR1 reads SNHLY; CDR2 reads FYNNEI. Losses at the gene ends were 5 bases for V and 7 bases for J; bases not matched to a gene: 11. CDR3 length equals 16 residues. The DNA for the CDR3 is TGTGCCAGCAGTTCTGATCTAGCGGGAGTAAGTAATGAGCAGTTCTTC. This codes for CASSSDLAGVSNEQFF. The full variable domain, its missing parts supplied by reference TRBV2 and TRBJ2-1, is EPEVTQTPSHQVTQMGQEVILRCVPISNHLYFYWYRQILGQKVEFLVSFYNNEISEKSEIFDDQFSVERPDGSNFTLKIRSTKLEDSAMYFCASSSDLAGVSNEQFFGPGTRLTVL.

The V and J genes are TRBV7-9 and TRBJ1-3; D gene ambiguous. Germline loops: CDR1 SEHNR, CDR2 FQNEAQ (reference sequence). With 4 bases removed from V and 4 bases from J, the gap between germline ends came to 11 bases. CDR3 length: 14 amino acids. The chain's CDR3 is CASSSRARGNTIYF. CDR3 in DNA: TGTGCCAGCAGCTCCAGAGCACGAGGAAACACCATATATTTT.

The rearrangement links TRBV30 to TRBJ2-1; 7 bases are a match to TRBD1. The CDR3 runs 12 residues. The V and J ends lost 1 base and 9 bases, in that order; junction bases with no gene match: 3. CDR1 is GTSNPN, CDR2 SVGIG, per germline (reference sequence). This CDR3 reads CAWSAQGTEQFF. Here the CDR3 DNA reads TGTGCCTGGAGTGCACAGGGGACTGAGCAGTTCTTC.

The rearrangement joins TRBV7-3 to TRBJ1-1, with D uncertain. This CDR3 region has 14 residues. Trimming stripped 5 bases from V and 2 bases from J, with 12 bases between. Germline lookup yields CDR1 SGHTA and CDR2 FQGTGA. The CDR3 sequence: CASSPTHSNTEAFF. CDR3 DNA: TGTGCCAGCAGCCCAACCCACTCCAACACTGAAGCTTTCTTT.

The CDR3 nucleotides read TGTGCCAGCAGTGGTCGGGGTAGCGGTTACGAGCAGTACTTC. Protein: CASSGRGSGYEQYF. The gene calls are TRBV25-1 and TRBJ2-7; TRBD2 might be the D (6 bases). Germline assignment: CDR1 MGHDK and CDR2 SYGVNS. The CDR3 is 14 amino acids. Between the trimmed V and J ends, which lost 4 bases and 4 bases, there was a span of 14 bases.

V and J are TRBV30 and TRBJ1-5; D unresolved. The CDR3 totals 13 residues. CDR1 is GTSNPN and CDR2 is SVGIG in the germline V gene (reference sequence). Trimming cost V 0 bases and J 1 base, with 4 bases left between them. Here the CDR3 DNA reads TGTGCCTGGAGTGTATCGAGCAATCAGCCCCAGCATTTT. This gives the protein CAWSVSSNQPQHF.

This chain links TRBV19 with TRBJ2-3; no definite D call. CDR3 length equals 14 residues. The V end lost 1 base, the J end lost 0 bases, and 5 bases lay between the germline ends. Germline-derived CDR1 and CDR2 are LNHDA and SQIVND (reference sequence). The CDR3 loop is CASSIGWSTDTQYF. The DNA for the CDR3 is TGTGCCAGTAGTATAGGGTGGAGCACAGATACGCAGTATTTT.

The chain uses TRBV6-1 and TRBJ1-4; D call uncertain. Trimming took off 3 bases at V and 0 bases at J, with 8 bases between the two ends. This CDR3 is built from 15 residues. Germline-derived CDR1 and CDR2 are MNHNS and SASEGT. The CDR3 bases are TGTGCCAGCAGTGATTCCGGGCCAACTAATGAAAAACTGTTTTTT. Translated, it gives CASSDSGPTNEKLFF.

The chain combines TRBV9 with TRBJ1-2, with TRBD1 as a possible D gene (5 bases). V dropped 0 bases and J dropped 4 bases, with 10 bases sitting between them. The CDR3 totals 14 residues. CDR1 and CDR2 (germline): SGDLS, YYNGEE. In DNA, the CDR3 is TGTGCCAGCAGCGTAGGGGACCCGGGCTATGGCTACACCTTC. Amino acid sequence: CASSVGDPGYGYTF. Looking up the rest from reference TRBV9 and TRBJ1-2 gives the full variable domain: DSGVTQTPKHLITATGQRVTLRCSPRSGDLSVYWYQQSLDQGLQFLIQYYNGEERAKGNILERFSAQQFPDLHSELNLSSLELGDSALYFCASSVGDPGYGYTFGSGTRLTVV.

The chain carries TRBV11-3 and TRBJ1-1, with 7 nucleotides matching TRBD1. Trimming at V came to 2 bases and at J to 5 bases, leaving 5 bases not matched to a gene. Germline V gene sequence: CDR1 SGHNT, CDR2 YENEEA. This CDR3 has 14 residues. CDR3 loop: CASSLRGRGTEAFF. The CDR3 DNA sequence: TGTGCCAGCAGCTTAAGGGGGCGAGGAACTGAAGCTTTCTTT.

This CDR3 is CASRPLRDPSRTTQYF. The CDR3, as DNA: TGTGCCAGCAGACCACTCCGGGACCCAAGTCGTACGACCCAGTACTTC. V usage is TRBV28 and J usage is TRBJ2-5; D possibly matches TRBD1 or TRBD2 (5 bases each). The length of the CDR3 is 16 residues. CDR1 and CDR2 from the germline V gene are MDHEN and SYDVKM. V shed 6 bases and J shed 7 bases, with 24 bases lying between them.

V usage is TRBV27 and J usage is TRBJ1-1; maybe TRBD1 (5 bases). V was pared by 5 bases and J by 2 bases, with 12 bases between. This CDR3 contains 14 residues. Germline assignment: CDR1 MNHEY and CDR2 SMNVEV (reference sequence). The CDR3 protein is CASSLRDVNTEAFF. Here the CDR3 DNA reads TGTGCCAGCAGTCTGAGGGACGTTAACACTGAAGCTTTCTTT.

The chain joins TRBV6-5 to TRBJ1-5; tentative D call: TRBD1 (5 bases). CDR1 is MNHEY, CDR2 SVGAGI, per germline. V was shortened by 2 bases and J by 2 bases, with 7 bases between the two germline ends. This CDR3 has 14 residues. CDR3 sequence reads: CASSYAGGNQPQHF. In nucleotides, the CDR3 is TGTGCCAGCAGTTACGCGGGGGGCAATCAGCCCCAGCATTTT.

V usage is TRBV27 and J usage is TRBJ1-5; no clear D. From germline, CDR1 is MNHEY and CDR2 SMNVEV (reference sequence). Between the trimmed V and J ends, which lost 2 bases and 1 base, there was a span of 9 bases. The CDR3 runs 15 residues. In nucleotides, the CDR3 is TGTGCCAGCAGTTTAATGGGGATAAGCAATCAGCCCCAGCATTTT. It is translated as CASSLMGISNQPQHF.

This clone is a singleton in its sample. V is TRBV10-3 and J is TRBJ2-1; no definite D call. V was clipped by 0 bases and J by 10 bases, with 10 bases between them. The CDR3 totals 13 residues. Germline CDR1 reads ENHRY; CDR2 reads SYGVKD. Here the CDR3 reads CAISESRFGEQFF. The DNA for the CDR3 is TGTGCCATCAGTGAGTCCCGTTTCGGGGAGCAGTTCTTC.

CDR3 amino acids: CSVRTRVPMNTEAFF. CDR3 coding DNA: TGCAGCGTCAGGACCAGGGTACCCATGAACACTGAAGCTTTCTTT. J is TRBJ1-1 and V is TRBV29-1, with D possibly matching TRBD1 (5 bases). Germline V gene lookup returns CDR1 SQVTM and CDR2 ANQGSEA. The V end was cut by 6 bases, the J end by 0 bases, with 17 bases between. The CDR3 is 15 amino acids.